This paragraph reports one T cell receptor (beta chain). The target antigen is unknown. This sample is drawn from a study of identical twins. Whole-study results and caveats: Clonotypes of the beta chain that were abundant in cord blood carried fewer insertions (memory repertoires showed none). Excess twin sharing in beta out-of-frame sequences was weaker. Analyses of zero insertions could, in part, be confounded by invariant MAIT and iNKT cells.

After template switching added a universal primer site, the resulting cDNA carried unique molecular identifiers. From the 5' RACE reads, TCRdb called clonotypes with MiXCR, one entry per CDR3 protein. The table has 1.5 million to 2 million distinct CDR3 sequences, under 35% seen once. Germline V gene lookup returns CDR1 DFQATT and CDR2 SNEGSKA (reference sequence). The CDR3 is 14 residues long. V shed 3 bases and J shed 4 bases, with 13 bases lying between them. Sequencing used cord blood. The source of this sequence is a newborn girl in good health. The rearrangement uses TRBV20-1 and TRBJ1-5; a weak D match, TRBD1 (5 bases). The CDR3: CSARIGTLNQPQHF. In DNA, the CDR3 is TGCAGTGCTAGGATCGGGACTCTAAATCAGCCCCAGCATTTT.